The T cell receptor beta chain described here comes from a study of beta chain features in type 1 diabetes. Every isolated RNA sample was fully reverse transcribed, so sequencing captured expressed TCRB transcripts. Repertoires were generated with immunoSEQ multiplex PCR, while TCRdb's copy carries only in-frame clones and drops some. The sample includes 300,000 to 400,000 clones, roughly a tenth of them seen just once. Study-level findings and limits: For type 1 diabetes patients, VDJ junctions showed fewer insertions and more deletions. It was among patients, rather than healthy donors, that naive, central memory and Treg TCRB repertoires appeared more similar. Shortening that was moderate but significant affected the TCRB CDR3s of Type 1 diabetes patients in all four CD4+ subsets. cDNA sequencing could over-represent cells with high TCR expression.

This clone was seen at least ten times. Its specificity is unknown. Specimen: central memory CD4+ T cells from blood. The origin of this receptor is a man aged 25 to 45 with type 1 diabetes.

CDR3 loop: CASSLTGGANTGELFF. CDR3 in DNA: TGTGCCAGCAGCTTGACAGGGGGCGCAAACACCGGGGAGCTGTTTTTT. The chain carries TRBV7-6 and TRBJ2-2; TRBD1 matches at 10 bases. After removal of 3 bases from V and 2 bases from J, the junction contained 3 bases not matched to a gene. Germline V gene sequence: CDR1 SGHVS, CDR2 FNYEAQ. This CDR3 is 16 amino acids long.